Below, 27 T cell receptor beta chains from the same sample are listed, as sequenced in a study of blood T cell repertoires in COVID-19. TCRdb's copy holds only in-frame clones and misses some; the assay was immunoSEQ multiplex PCR. The sample carries roughly 100,000 clones, roughly 88% recorded once. Source material: peripheral blood. Source of these receptors: a woman between 70 and 85 years old with acute or convalescent COVID-19.

The J gene is TRBJ1-2, the V gene TRBV24-1; D might be TRBD1 (6 bases). CDR3 length: 11 amino acids. Trimming stripped 10 bases from V and 7 bases from J, with 12 bases between. CDR1 is KGHDR, CDR2 SFDVKD, per germline. This CDR3 is CATSSGVGYTF. The CDR3 nucleotides read TGTGCCACGTCCTCAGGGGTTGGCTACACCTTC.

The CDR3 sequence is CASSLIAGIGYEQYF. The CDR3 DNA reads TGTGCCAGCAGCTTAATCGCAGGGATAGGGTACGAGCAGTACTTC. The chain uses TRBV7-6 and TRBJ2-7; D possibly corresponds to TRBD1 (5 bases). The CDR3 is 15 amino acids. In germline, CDR1 is SGHVS, CDR2 FNYEAQ. Trimming removed 2 bases from V and 4 bases from J, with 15 bases in between. Using reference TRBV7-6 and TRBJ2-7 for the parts outside the CDR3, the full variable domain is GAGVSQSPRYKVTKRGQDVALRCDPISGHVSLYWYRQALGQGPEFLTYFNYEAQQDKSGLPNDRFSAERPEGSISTLTIQRTEQRDSAMYRCASSLIAGIGYEQYFGPGTRLTVT.

The rearrangement uses TRBV7-8 and TRBJ1-2; 9 bases agree with TRBD1. Trimming at V came to 7 bases and at J to 4 bases, leaving 4 bases not matched to a gene. This CDR3 spans 13 amino acids. In germline, CDR1 is SGHVS, CDR2 FQNEAQ. DNA of the CDR3: TGTGCCAGCACCCTGACAGGGGGCTATGGCTACACCTTC. Protein product: CASTLTGGYGYTF.

The V and J genes are TRBV18 and TRBJ2-1; no reliable D call. Germline V gene lookup returns CDR1 KGHSH and CDR2 LQKENI. This CDR3 has 11 residues. The germline V and J ends were trimmed by 3 bases and 10 bases, with 7 bases remaining between them. This CDR3 reads CASSPLPEQFF. The CDR3 region has the DNA TGTGCCAGCTCACCCCTCCCGGAGCAGTTCTTC.

The V gene is TRBV2, the J gene TRBJ1-1; no reliable D call. Germline CDR1 reads SNHLY; CDR2 reads FYNNEI. Trimming removed 8 bases at V and 5 bases at J, with 15 bases between. This CDR3 has 13 amino acids. As DNA, the CDR3 is TGTGCCAGCCGAAATATAGCCGGGACTGAAGCTTTCTTT. Its protein product is CASRNIAGTEAFF.

The V call is TRBV5-1, the J call TRBJ1-6, with 7 positions matching TRBD1. Germline V gene sequence: CDR1 SGHRS, CDR2 YFSETQ. The CDR3 covers 14 residues. The J segment lost 7 bases and the V segment lost 1 base, leaving 2 bases of the junction unmatched. The CDR3 DNA reads as TGCGCCAGCAGCTTGCAGGGGGTGAATTCACCCCTCCACTTT. It encodes CASSLQGVNSPLHF.

The CDR3 coding sequence is TGTGCCAGACAGACTAGCGGGAAAAACTCCTACAATGAGCAGTTCTTC. The encoded protein is CARQTSGKNSYNEQFF. The rearrangement links TRBV2 to TRBJ2-1, with 11 bases aligning to TRBD2. CDR1 is SNHLY, CDR2 FYNNEI, per germline. With 9 bases clipped from V and 0 bases from J, the junction kept 7 bases outside the gene matches. This CDR3 has 16 amino acids.

The CDR3 nucleotides are TGCGCCAGCAGCTTGGTATCGGAGACCCAGTACTTC. It encodes CASSLVSETQYF. This chain connects TRBV5-1 to TRBJ2-5; unclear D gene. The V end was cut by 0 bases, the J end by 5 bases, with 5 bases between. The CDR3 consists of 12 residues. The V gene's germline CDR1 is SGHRS and CDR2 YFSETQ. Variable domain in full (rest from reference TRBV5-1 and TRBJ2-5): KAGVTQTPRYLIKTRGQQVTLSCSPISGHRSVSWYQQTPGQGLQFLFEYFSETQRNKGNFPGRFSGRQFSNSRSEMNVSTLELGDSALYLCASSLVSETQYFGPGTRLLVL.

The chain recombines TRBV29-1 with TRBJ2-3; D possibly corresponds to TRBD1 (5 bases). V was shortened by 8 bases and J by 0 bases, with 15 bases between the two germline ends. Per the germline V gene, CDR1 is SQVTM and CDR2 is ANQGSEA. The CDR3 sequence is 14 residues long. CDR3 in DNA: TGCAGCTTCCGGACAATATCTAGCACAGATACGCAGTATTTT. Amino acids: CSFRTISSTDTQYF.

The V gene is TRBV4-1, the J gene TRBJ2-1; D is perhaps TRBD1 (6 bases). V lost 3 bases and J 6 bases, leaving 12 bases between the germline ends. CDR1 is MGHRA and CDR2 is YSYEKL in the germline V gene. The CDR3 runs 14 residues. The CDR3 nucleotides are TGCGCCAGCAGCCATAGTGGGGGCGCCAATGAGCAGTTCTTC. Translating it yields CASSHSGGANEQFF.

This chain joins TRBV7-9 and TRBJ2-1; a possible D gene is TRBD2 (6 bases). The CDR3 is made up of 16 amino acids. V was shortened by 5 bases and J by 4 bases, with 18 bases between the two germline ends. From germline, CDR1 is SEHNR and CDR2 FQNEAQ (reference sequence). The CDR3 DNA follows: TGTGCCAGCAGCGCCATAGTGGGGGGATATTACAATGAGCAGTTCTTC. Residues: CASSAIVGGYYNEQFF.

The chain couples TRBV28 to TRBJ2-1; 7 bases align to TRBD2. CDR1 and CDR2 (germline): MDHEN, SYDVKM. This CDR3 region has 15 residues. V lost 2 bases and J lost 4; bases outside the gene matches: 5. The DNA of the CDR3 is TGTGCCAGCAGTTTAATGCGGGAGAGGTACAATGAGCAGTTCTTC. This sequence encodes CASSLMRERYNEQFF.

Note on this clone: Additional DNA sequences in this sample encode the identical CDR3. This rearrangement joins TRBV5-1 to TRBJ2-7; 9 bases map to TRBD1. CDR3 length: 14 residues. The germline gives CDR1 SGHRS, CDR2 YFSETQ. The ends lost 4 bases at V and 1 base at J; junction bases unmatched: 3. This CDR3 reads CASSRGQGSYEQYF. The CDR3 DNA is TGCGCCAGCAGCAGGGGACAGGGTTCCTACGAGCAGTACTTC. The variable domain in full, with the rest retrieved from reference TRBV5-1 and TRBJ2-7, is KAGVTQTPRYLIKTRGQQVTLSCSPISGHRSVSWYQQTPGQGLQFLFEYFSETQRNKGNFPGRFSGRQFSNSRSEMNVSTLELGDSALYLCASSRGQGSYEQYFGPGTRLTVT.

This sequence joins TRBV9 and TRBJ2-1; D remains unclear. From germline, CDR1 is SGDLS and CDR2 YYNGEE. Trimming took off 3 bases at V and 7 bases at J, with 11 bases between the two ends. The CDR3 totals 13 residues. The CDR3 region is CASSAMLVNEQFF. As DNA, the CDR3 is TGTGCCAGCAGCGCGATGCTAGTGAATGAGCAGTTCTTC.

The chain links TRBV9 to TRBJ1-2; D perhaps matches TRBD1 (6 bases). This CDR3 comprises 15 residues. Trimming left V 5 bases short and J 6 bases short, with 20 bases between. Per the germline V gene, CDR1 is SGDLS and CDR2 is YYNGEE. The CDR3 DNA reads as TGTGCCAGCAGACATAAAACTCAGGGGAGTGATGGCTACACCTTC. Translated: CASRHKTQGSDGYTF.

The chain employs TRBV15 and TRBJ2-7, with 12 bases fitting TRBD1. The germline V gene has CDR1 LNHNV and CDR2 YYDKDF (reference sequence). With V trimmed by 2 bases and J by 7 bases, 6 bases remained unmatched. This CDR3 has 15 residues. CDR3 region: CATSRSGDRGLEQYF. CDR3 sequence (DNA): TGTGCCACCAGCAGATCGGGGGACAGGGGGCTTGAGCAGTACTTC.

CDR3 nucleotide sequence: TGTGCCAGTAGTATAGGATCGTCAGGGGGCCGGGAAGCTTTCTTT. Translating gives CASSIGSSGGREAFF. The chain joins TRBV19 to TRBJ1-1, with 8 positions matching TRBD1. Per germline, CDR1 LNHDA and CDR2 SQIVND (reference sequence). After removal of 1 base from V and 8 bases from J, the junction contained 9 bases not matched to a gene. This CDR3 has 15 residues.

This chain links TRBV27 with TRBJ1-6, with 7 nucleotides matching TRBD1. V lost 5 bases to trimming and J lost 10 bases; unmatched junction nucleotides: 11. Germline CDR1 is MNHEY and CDR2 is SMNVEV (reference sequence). The CDR3 is 15 residues long. The CDR3 DNA is TGTGCCAGCAGTACCCGACAGGGATTCGGCTCACCCCTCCACTTT. This gives the protein CASSTRQGFGSPLHF.

V gene TRBV2 combines with J gene TRBJ2-2; a possible D gene is TRBD2 (5 bases). The CDR3 length is 14 residues. Trimming left V 7 bases short and J 7 bases short, with 16 bases between. Germline V gene data show CDR1 as SNHLY and CDR2 as FYNNEI. CDR3 in DNA: TGTGCCAGCAAGGCTAGCCCCTTGGGCGGGGAGCTGTTTTTT. Its translation is CASKASPLGGELFF.

The J gene is TRBJ1-1, the V gene TRBV11-3; a possible D gene is TRBD1 (5 bases). The CDR3 is 13 residues long. V shed 3 bases and J shed 1 base, with 6 bases lying between them. In germline, CDR1 is SGHNT, CDR2 YENEEA. CDR3 sequence (DNA): TGTGCCAGCAGCTTTCAGGGGAACACTGAAGCTTTCTTT. This encodes CASSFQGNTEAFF.

A single count supports this clone. The V call is TRBV11-3, the J call TRBJ2-5, with TRBD2 matching over 12 bases. V shed 4 bases and J 5 bases; nucleotides not matched to a gene: 11. The CDR3 sequence is 17 residues long. Germline CDR1 reads SGHNT; CDR2 reads YENEEA. Here the CDR3 DNA reads TGTGCCAGCAGCTCTGGATCGACTAGCGGGGGATATGAGACCCAGTACTTC. Amino acids: CASSSGSTSGGYETQYF. Looking up the rest from reference TRBV11-3 and TRBJ2-5 gives the full variable domain: EAGVVQSPRYKIIEKKQPVAFWCNPISGHNTLYWYLQNLGQGPELLIRYENEEAVDDSQLPKDRFSAERLKGVDSTLKIQPAELGDSAVYLCASSSGSTSGGYETQYFGPGTRLLVL.

The chain has TRBV7-2 and TRBJ2-7; D is uncertain. This CDR3 has 14 residues. Trimming left V 5 bases short and J 3 bases short, with 14 bases between. From germline, CDR1 is SGHTA and CDR2 FQGNSA. The DNA for the CDR3 is TGTGCCAGCAGCCGTTCTTGGCTTGACTACGAGCAGTACTTC. It codes for CASSRSWLDYEQYF.

The V and J genes are TRBV29-1 and TRBJ1-4, with D possibly matching TRBD1 (6 bases). There are 15 residues in the CDR3. CDR1 is SQVTM and CDR2 is ANQGSEA in the germline V gene. V lost 1 base, J lost 7 bases, and 16 bases lay in between. In nucleotides, the CDR3 is TGCAGCGTTGAAGTGGGACACGCCTTGGGTGAAAAACTGTTTTTT. This gives the protein CSVEVGHALGEKLFF.

The V gene is TRBV30, the J gene TRBJ2-1; D remains unclear. CDR1 is GTSNPN and CDR2 is SVGIG in the germline V gene (reference sequence). The CDR3 runs 14 residues. Trimming cost V 2 bases and J 10 bases, with 18 bases left between them. The CDR3 loop is CAWSLGLMGSEQFF. The CDR3 DNA reads as TGTGCCTGGAGTCTGGGTCTAATGGGCTCAGAGCAGTTCTTC. The full variable domain, its missing parts supplied by reference TRBV30 and TRBJ2-1, is SQTIHQWPATLVQPVGSPLSLECTVEGTSNPNLYWYRQAAGRGLQLLFYSVGIGQISSEVPQNLSASRPQDRQFILSSKKLLLSDSGFYLCAWSLGLMGSEQFFGPGTRLTVL.

The chain has TRBV27 and TRBJ1-1; TRBD1 agrees at 9 bases. The CDR3 is 15 amino acids. Per germline, CDR1 MNHEY and CDR2 SMNVEV (reference sequence). The V gene end was trimmed by 5 bases and the J gene end by 5 bases; junction bases not matched to a gene: 9. CDR3 loop: CASSAYRGQVTEAFF. CDR3 bases: TGTGCCAGCAGTGCTTACAGGGGGCAGGTTACTGAAGCTTTCTTT.

The J gene is TRBJ1-5, the V gene TRBV7-6, with 8 bases identical to TRBD1. This CDR3 region has 18 residues. CDR1 and CDR2 (germline): SGHVS, FNYEAQ. Germline trimming cut 0 bases from V and 0 bases from J; bases unmatched to any gene: 7. The chain's CDR3 is CASSLAAFGTGSNQPQHF. CDR3 DNA: TGTGCCAGCAGCTTAGCCGCTTTTGGGACAGGTAGCAATCAGCCCCAGCATTTT. Filled out from reference TRBV7-6 and TRBJ1-5, the complete variable domain reads GAGVSQSPRYKVTKRGQDVALRCDPISGHVSLYWYRQALGQGPEFLTYFNYEAQQDKSGLPNDRFSAERPEGSISTLTIQRTEQRDSAMYRCASSLAAFGTGSNQPQHFGDGTRLSIL.

The V gene is TRBV6-4, the J gene TRBJ2-7; D gene ambiguous. Germline CDR1 reads MRHNA; CDR2 reads SNTAGT. The CDR3 sequence is 14 residues long. The germline V and J ends were trimmed by 7 bases and 0 bases, with 13 bases remaining between them. CDR3 sequence (DNA): TGTGCCAGCAACGCCTTACAAAGCTCCTACGAGCAGTACTTC. It encodes CASNALQSSYEQYF.